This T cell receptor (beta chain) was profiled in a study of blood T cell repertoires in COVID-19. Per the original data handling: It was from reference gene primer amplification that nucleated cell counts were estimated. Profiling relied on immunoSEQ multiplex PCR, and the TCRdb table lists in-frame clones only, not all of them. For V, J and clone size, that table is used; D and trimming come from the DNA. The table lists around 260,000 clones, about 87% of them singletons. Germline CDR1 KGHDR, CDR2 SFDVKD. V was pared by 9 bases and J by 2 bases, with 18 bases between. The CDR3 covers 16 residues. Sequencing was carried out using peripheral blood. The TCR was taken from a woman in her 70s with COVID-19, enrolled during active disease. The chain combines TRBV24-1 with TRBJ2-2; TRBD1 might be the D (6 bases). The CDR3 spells CATPPDSLENTGELFF. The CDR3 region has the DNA TGTGCCACCCCCCCGGACAGCCTAGAAAACACCGGGGAGCTGTTTTTT.